This entry lists 7 T cell receptor beta chains sequenced from one sample in a study of T-cell reconstitution after alpha-beta-depleted transplantation in children. During its preparation, the TCRbeta library received unique molecular identifiers. TCRdb itself ran the PCR reads through MiXCR, one entry per CDR3 protein. Among around 360,000 distinct CDR3 sequences, about a tenth were seen once, and the ten largest hold 2% to 2.5%. This sample comprised PBMCs from the stem cell graft donor, obtained from the stem cell graft. The source is a human donor who donated a stem cell graft to a child with acute lymphoblastic leukemia.

The gene calls are TRBV12-3 or TRBV12-4 and TRBJ2-5; 8 positions agree with TRBD1. This CDR3 is 14 amino acids long. V shed 6 bases, J shed 2 bases, and the junction held 5 bases outside the gene matches. The CDR3 bases are TGTGCCAGCAGCCGTAACAGGGGGCAAGAGACCCAGTACTTC. The encoded protein is CASSRNRGQETQYF.

This clonotype was observed a handful of times. The rearrangement uses TRBV12-3 or TRBV12-4 and TRBJ2-1, with D possibly TRBD2 on 7 matching bases. Trimming left V 8 bases short and J 5 bases short, with 13 bases between. The length of the CDR3 is 13 residues. The CDR3 bases are TGTGCCAGCCTAAAGGGGGGGGACAATGAGCAGTTCTTC. This encodes CASLKGGDNEQFF.

There are many counts of this clonotype. The chain has TRBV11-2 and TRBJ2-7, with TRBD2 as a possible D gene (6 bases). Per the germline V gene, CDR1 is SGHAT and CDR2 is FQNNGV. The CDR3 covers 15 residues. V was cut by 1 base and J by 3 bases, with 13 bases left in between. CDR3 residues: CASSLAGVVVYEQYF. The CDR3 bases are TGTGCCAGCAGCTTAGCGGGAGTAGTAGTCTACGAGCAGTACTTC.

There are many counts of this clonotype. V is TRBV7-2 and J is TRBJ2-2; D is uncertain. Deletions cut 1 base from V and 1 base from J, with 7 bases between. CDR3 size: 15 residues. Per germline, CDR1 SGHTA and CDR2 FQGNSA. CDR3 region: CASSLVRRNTGELFF. CDR3 DNA sequence: TGTGCCAGCAGCTTAGTTCGGAGGAACACCGGGGAGCTGTTTTTT.

The rearrangement uses TRBV5-5 and TRBJ2-1; D may be TRBD2 (7 bases). This CDR3 has 16 residues. V gave up 6 bases and J gave up 7 bases, with 23 bases separating them. Germline lookup yields CDR1 SGHKS and CDR2 YYEKEE (reference sequence). The DNA for the CDR3 is TGTGCCAGCACCCGGGGGGCAGGGGAGGTCTATAATGAGCAGTTCTTC. Translated: CASTRGAGEVYNEQFF.

This clonotype was seen more than once but under ten times. This chain links TRBV6-5 with TRBJ2-3; 9 nucleotides line up with TRBD2. Germline loops: CDR1 MNHEY, CDR2 SVGAGI. The V segment lost 8 bases and the J segment 6 bases; nucleotides outside the gene matches: 18. This CDR3 comprises 17 residues. The CDR3 spells CASQEHGSTSGYDTQYF. The DNA of the CDR3 is TGTGCCAGCCAAGAGCATGGGTCGACTAGCGGCTATGATACGCAGTATTTT.

This clonotype was found a few times. The CDR3 nucleotides are TGTGCCAGCAGCGTATCCCCGACAGGGGCTAACGAGCAGTACTTC. Translated: CASSVSPTGANEQYF. V and J are TRBV9 and TRBJ2-7; TRBD1 aligns across 8 bases. V was pared by 1 base and J by 5 bases, with 8 bases of the junction left unmatched. This CDR3 contains 15 residues. Germline-derived CDR1 and CDR2 are SGDLS and YYNGEE. The whole variable domain, remainder taken from reference TRBV9 and TRBJ2-7, is DSGVTQTPKHLITATGQRVTLRCSPRSGDLSVYWYQQSLDQGLQFLIQYYNGEERAKGNILERFSAQQFPDLHSELNLSSLELGDSALYFCASSVSPTGANEQYFGPGTRLTVT.